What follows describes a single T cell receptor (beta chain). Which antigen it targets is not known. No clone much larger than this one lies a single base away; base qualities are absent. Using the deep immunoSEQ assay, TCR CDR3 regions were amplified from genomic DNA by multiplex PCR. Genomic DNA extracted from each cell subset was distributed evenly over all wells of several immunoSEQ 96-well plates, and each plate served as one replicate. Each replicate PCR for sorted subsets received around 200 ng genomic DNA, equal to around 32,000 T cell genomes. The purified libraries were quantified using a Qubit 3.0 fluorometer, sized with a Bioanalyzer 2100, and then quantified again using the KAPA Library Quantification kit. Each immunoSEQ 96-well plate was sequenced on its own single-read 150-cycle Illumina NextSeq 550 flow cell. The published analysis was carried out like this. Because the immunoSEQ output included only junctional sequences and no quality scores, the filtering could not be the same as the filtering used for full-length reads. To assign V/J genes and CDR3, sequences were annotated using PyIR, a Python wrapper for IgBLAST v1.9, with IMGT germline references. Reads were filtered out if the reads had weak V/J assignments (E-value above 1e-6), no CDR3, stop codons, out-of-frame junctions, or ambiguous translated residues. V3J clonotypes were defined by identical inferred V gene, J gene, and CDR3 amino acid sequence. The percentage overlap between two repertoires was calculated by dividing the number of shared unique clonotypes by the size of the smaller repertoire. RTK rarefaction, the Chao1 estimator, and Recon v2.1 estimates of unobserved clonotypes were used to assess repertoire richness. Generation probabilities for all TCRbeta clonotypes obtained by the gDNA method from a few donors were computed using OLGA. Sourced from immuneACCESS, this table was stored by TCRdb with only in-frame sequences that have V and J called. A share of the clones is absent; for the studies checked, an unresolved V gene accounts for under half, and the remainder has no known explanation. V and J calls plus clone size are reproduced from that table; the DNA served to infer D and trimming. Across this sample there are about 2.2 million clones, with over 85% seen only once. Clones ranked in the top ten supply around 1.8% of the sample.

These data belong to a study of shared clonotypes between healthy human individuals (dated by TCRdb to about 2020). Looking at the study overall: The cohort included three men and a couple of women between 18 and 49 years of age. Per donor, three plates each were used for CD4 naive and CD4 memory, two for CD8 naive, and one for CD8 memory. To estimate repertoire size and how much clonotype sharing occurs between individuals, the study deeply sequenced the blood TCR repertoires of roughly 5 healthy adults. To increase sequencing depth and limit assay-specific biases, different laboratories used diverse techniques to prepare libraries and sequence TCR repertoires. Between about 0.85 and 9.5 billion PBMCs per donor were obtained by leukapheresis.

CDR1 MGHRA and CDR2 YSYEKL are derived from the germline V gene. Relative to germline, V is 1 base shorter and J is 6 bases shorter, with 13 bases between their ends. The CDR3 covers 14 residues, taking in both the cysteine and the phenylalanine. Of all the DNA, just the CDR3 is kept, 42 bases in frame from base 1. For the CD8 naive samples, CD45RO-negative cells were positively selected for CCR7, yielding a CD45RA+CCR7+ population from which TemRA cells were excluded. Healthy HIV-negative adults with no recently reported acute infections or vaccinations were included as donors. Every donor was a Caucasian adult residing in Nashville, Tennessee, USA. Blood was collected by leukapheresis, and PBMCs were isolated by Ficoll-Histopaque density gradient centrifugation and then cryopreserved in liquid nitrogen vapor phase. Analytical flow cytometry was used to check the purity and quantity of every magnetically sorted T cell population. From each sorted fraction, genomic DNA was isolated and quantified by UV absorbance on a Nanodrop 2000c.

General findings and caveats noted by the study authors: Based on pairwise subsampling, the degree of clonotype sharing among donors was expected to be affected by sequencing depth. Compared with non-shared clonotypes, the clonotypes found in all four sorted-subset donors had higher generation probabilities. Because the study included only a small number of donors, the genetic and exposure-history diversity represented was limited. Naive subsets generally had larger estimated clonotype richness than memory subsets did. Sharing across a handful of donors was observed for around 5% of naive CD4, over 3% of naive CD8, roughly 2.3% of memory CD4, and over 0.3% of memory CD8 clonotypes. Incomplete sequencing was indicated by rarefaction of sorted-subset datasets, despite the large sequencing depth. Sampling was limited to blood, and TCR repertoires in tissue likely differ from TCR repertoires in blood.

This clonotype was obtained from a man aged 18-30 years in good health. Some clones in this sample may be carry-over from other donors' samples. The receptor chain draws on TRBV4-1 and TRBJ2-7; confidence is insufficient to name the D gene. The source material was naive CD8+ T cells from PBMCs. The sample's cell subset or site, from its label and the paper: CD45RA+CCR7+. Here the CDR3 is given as CASSQGSPGGEQYF. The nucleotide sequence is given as TGCGCCAGCAGCCAAGGGTCGCCGGGCGGCGAGCAGTACTTC.